The source of this TCR beta chain is a study of blood T cell repertoires in COVID-19. Measured with immunoSEQ multiplex PCR; TCRdb has only the in-frame clones, and not every one. The repertoire holds 150,000 to 200,000 clones, with 80% to 85% as singletons. Sequences were obtained from peripheral blood. This TCR was sampled from a woman aged 40-49 years with COVID-19, enrolled during active disease.

The CDR3 DNA sequence: TGTGCCAGTAGTATATCGGAGAAGGTCTTTACGCAGTATTTT. Amino acid sequence: CASSISEKVFTQYF. V gene TRBV19 combines with J gene TRBJ2-3; D is undetermined. The V end lost 2 bases, the J end lost 8 bases, and 14 bases lay between the germline ends. The germline V gene has CDR1 LNHDA and CDR2 SQIVND (reference sequence). The CDR3 is 14 amino acids.